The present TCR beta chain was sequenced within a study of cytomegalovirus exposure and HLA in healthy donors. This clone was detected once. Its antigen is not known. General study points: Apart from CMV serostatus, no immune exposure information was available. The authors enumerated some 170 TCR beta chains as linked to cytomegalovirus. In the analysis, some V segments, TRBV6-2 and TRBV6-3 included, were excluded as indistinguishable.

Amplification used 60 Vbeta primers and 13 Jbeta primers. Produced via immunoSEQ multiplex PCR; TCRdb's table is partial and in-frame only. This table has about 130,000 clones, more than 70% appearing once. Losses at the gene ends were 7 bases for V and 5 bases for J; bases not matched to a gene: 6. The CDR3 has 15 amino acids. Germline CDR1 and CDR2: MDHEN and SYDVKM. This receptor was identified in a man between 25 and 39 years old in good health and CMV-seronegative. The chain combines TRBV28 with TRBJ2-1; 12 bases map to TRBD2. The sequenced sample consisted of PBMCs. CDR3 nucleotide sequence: TGTGCCAGCATGAGCTGGACTAGCGGGAACAATGAGCAGTTCTTC. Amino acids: CASMSWTSGNNEQFF.